This T cell receptor beta chain appears in the sequencing data of a study of cytomegalovirus exposure and HLA in healthy donors. Overall study results and limits: HLA restriction was apparent for most CMV-associated TCR beta chains in a later analysis. Listed as cytomegalovirus-associated were 150 to 200 TCR beta chains. Later findings reportedly placed an Asian-associated ancestry cluster below the approximately 620-donor mean for N-insertions.

Amplification used 60 Vbeta primers and 13 Jbeta primers. The protocol was immunoSEQ multiplex PCR, while the TCRdb copy is restricted to in-frame clones and leaves out a portion. This sample has under 300,000 clones, with around 81% found just once. The V and J ends lost 2 bases and 6 bases respectively, with 18 bases between them. The CDR3 is 16 amino acids. Germline CDR1 reads MNHNS; CDR2 reads SASEGT. As to this clone: Antigen: not known.

This sequence was found in a woman aged 55 to 70 in good health and CMV-seropositive. The sequencing sample was made of PBMCs. The J gene is TRBJ2-3, the V gene TRBV6-1; D may be TRBD2 (7 bases). CDR3 DNA sequence: TGTGCCAGCAGTGAATGGGGGCGGGAGTGGGGTGATACGCAGTATTTT. Translation: CASSEWGREWGDTQYF.